A selection of T cell receptor beta chains follows, all from one sample in a study of blood T cell repertoires in COVID-19. Using immunoSEQ multiplex PCR, the repertoire was profiled, and TCRdb retains in-frame clones only, with some absent. The sample records approximately 81,000 clones, roughly 86% being singletons. Sequenced: peripheral blood. Every receptor here comes from a human donor in a cohort sampled during active COVID-19. Both conserved end residues are part of each CDR3. Fields, in order: J gene, V gene, D gene, CDR3 DNA, CDR3 protein. The D gene is left open where the match is weak.

>TRBJ2-7|TRBV15|.
TGTGCCACCAGCAGGACAGGATTATTCTACGAGCAGTACTTC
CATSRTGLFYEQYF
>TRBJ2-7|TRBV2|TRBD1
TGTGCCAGCAGCGGGCAGGGGGTATACGAGCAGTACTTC
CASSGQGVYEQYF
>TRBJ1-2|TRBV3-1/TRBV3-2|.
TGTGCCAGCAGCCAAGTCGGGCCCGGGCAGGGTTTTCGCTACACCTTC
CASSQVGPGQGFRYTF
>TRBJ1-2|TRBV25-1|.
TGTGCCAGCAGTGAAGGCCTAGGCGGTTCGTATGGCTACACCTTC
CASSEGLGGSYGYTF
>TRBJ2-5|TRBV7-8|.
TGTGCCAGCACCTTTCGAGTCGTTCAAGAGACCCAGTACTTC
CASTFRVVQETQYF
>TRBJ2-3|TRBV5-1|.
TGCGCCAGCAGCTTACAGGGCACAGATACGCAGTATTTT
CASSLQGTDTQYF
>TRBJ1-6|TRBV7-9|TRBD1
TGTGCCAGCAGCCCGACAGGGGGCGGGTATAATTCACCCCTCCACTTT
CASSPTGGGYNSPLHF
>TRBJ1-2|TRBV6-5|TRBD1
TGTGCCAGCAATACACCGGGACAGGGCCATGGCTACACCTTC
CASNTPGQGHGYTF
>TRBJ2-7|TRBV6-5|TRBD2
TGTGCCAGCAGTAAGATAGCGGGGGCGGCCGAGCAGTACTTC
CASSKIAGAAEQYF
>TRBJ2-7|TRBV5-1|TRBD1
TGCGCCAGCAGCTCCGGGACAGATACCTACGAGCAGTACTTC
CASSSGTDTYEQYF
>TRBJ1-2|TRBV6-4|TRBD1
TGTGCCAGCAGACCGGGACAGGGTGTCGGTGGCTACACCTTC
CASRPGQGVGGYTF